Shown below are 14 T cell receptor beta chains from a single sample sequenced in a study of T cell changes during pregnancy in multiple sclerosis. Here immunoSEQ multiplex PCR was the method, and the copy in TCRdb shows in-frame clones only, minus some. The data contain around 95,000 clones, 94% of them singletons. The starting material was peripheral blood, obtained after pregnancy. Source of these receptors: a female donor in good health, enrolled as a control in a pregnancy study.

The genes are TRBV27 and TRBJ2-3; no definite D call. Trimming removed 2 bases at V and 2 bases at J, with 8 bases between. The germline V gene encodes CDR1 MNHEY and CDR2 SMNVEV (reference sequence). This CDR3 is 14 amino acids long. The CDR3 protein is CASSLRDFTDTQYF. The CDR3 DNA sequence: TGTGCCAGCAGTTTACGCGATTTCACAGATACGCAGTATTTT.

This chain connects TRBV5-4 to TRBJ2-5, with D tentatively TRBD2 (6 bases). CDR1 and CDR2 from the germline V gene are SGHNT and YYREEE (reference sequence). This CDR3 region has 15 residues. The ends were cut back, 4 bases at V and 2 bases at J, with 15 bases in the middle. The CDR3 here is CASSAEGTAQETQYF. The CDR3 region has the DNA TGTGCCAGCAGCGCAGAGGGGACTGCGCAAGAGACCCAGTACTTC.

This sequence joins TRBV7-9 and TRBJ2-7; TRBD2 matches at 8 bases. CDR3 length: 14 residues. Germline V gene data show CDR1 as SEHNR and CDR2 as FQNEAQ (reference sequence). V lost 5 bases to trimming and J lost 2 bases; unmatched junction nucleotides: 5. The CDR3 here is CASSAGGGTYEQYF. CDR3 coding DNA: TGTGCCAGCAGCGCCGGGGGGGGAACCTACGAGCAGTACTTC.

The chain carries TRBV1 and TRBJ2-7; the table's D call of TRBD2 was not tested on the DNA. TRBV1 is a listed pseudogene. The CDR3 consists of 19 residues. The CDR3 region is CTSSQGHGTLQGLSYEQYF. CDR3 coding DNA: TGCACCAGCAGCCAAGGACACGGGACTCTTCAGGGCCTCTCCTACGAGCAGTACTTC.

This clone was detected only once. The rearrangement joins TRBV27 to TRBJ2-5; a weak D match, TRBD1 (5 bases). The CDR3 is 13 amino acids. V lost 4 bases and J lost 4, with 10 bases in between. Germline CDR1 MNHEY, CDR2 SMNVEV (reference sequence). CDR3 sequence: CASSYGRGETQYF. The CDR3 region has the DNA TGTGCCAGCAGTTACGGTAGGGGAGAGACCCAGTACTTC.

V is TRBV27 and J is TRBJ1-5; 7 nucleotides match TRBD1. The CDR3 loop spans 16 amino acids. The V segment lost 5 bases and the J segment 1 base; nucleotides outside the gene matches: 8. Germline-derived CDR1 and CDR2 are MNHEY and SMNVEV (reference sequence). The DNA for the CDR3 is TGTGCCAGCAGTCCGTACAGGGGAGCGAGCAATCAGCCCCAGCATTTT. The encoded protein is CASSPYRGASNQPQHF.

V is TRBV19 and J is TRBJ2-1; 12 bases line up with TRBD2. The CDR3 runs 17 residues. Trimming at V came to 5 bases and at J to 3 bases, leaving 8 bases not matched to a gene. CDR1 LNHDA and CDR2 SQIVND come from the germline V gene (reference sequence). CDR3 nucleotide sequence: TGTGCCAGTAGTCTCCGGACTAGCGGGGCCTACTACAATGAGCAGTTCTTC. As protein: CASSLRTSGAYYNEQFF.

This chain connects TRBV5-5 to TRBJ1-3; D is possibly TRBD1 (5 bases). V was shortened by 0 bases and J by 0 bases, with 7 bases between the two germline ends. Germline V CDR1 and CDR2: SGHKS, YYEKEE (reference sequence). The CDR3 length is 15 residues. CDR3 nucleotide sequence: TGTGCCAGCAGCTTGGGGACACACTCTGGAAACACCATATATTTT. Translating gives CASSLGTHSGNTIYF.

The chain joins TRBV2 to TRBJ2-7, with 8 bases identical to TRBD1. From germline, CDR1 is SNHLY and CDR2 FYNNEI. There are 11 residues in the CDR3. With 5 bases clipped from V and 10 bases from J, the junction kept 4 bases outside the gene matches. CDR3 nucleotides: TGTGCCAGCAGTCAAGACAGGGGTCAGTACTTC. This gives the protein CASSQDRGQYF. Using reference TRBV2 and TRBJ2-7 for the parts outside the CDR3, the full variable domain is EPEVTQTPSHQVTQMGQEVILRCVPISNHLYFYWYRQILGQKVEFLVSFYNNEISEKSEIFDDQFSVERPDGSNFTLKIRSTKLEDSAMYFCASSQDRGQYFGPGTRLTVT.

The J gene is TRBJ2-7, the V gene TRBV5-1; 7 bases line up with TRBD1. CDR1 and CDR2 from the germline V gene are SGHRS and YFSETQ. The V and J ends lost 0 bases and 2 bases, in that order; junction bases with no gene match: 2. This CDR3 is 14 amino acids long. The CDR3 here is CASSLEGATYEQYF. The CDR3 DNA sequence: TGCGCCAGCAGCTTGGAGGGGGCAACCTACGAGCAGTACTTC. Combining the CDR3 with reference TRBV5-1 and TRBJ2-7 gives the whole variable domain KAGVTQTPRYLIKTRGQQVTLSCSPISGHRSVSWYQQTPGQGLQFLFEYFSETQRNKGNFPGRFSGRQFSNSRSEMNVSTLELGDSALYLCASSLEGATYEQYFGPGTRLTVT.

A word on this clone: No DNA is shown, since the ends of the CDR3 on it are uncertain; the CDR3 is the one TCRdb lists. This chain uses TRBV5-6 with TRBJ2-1; no DNA check was done on the table's D call, TRBD1. The CDR3 has 11 amino acids, counting both end residues. Germline V gene lookup returns CDR1 SGHDT and CDR2 YYEEEE. The CDR3 protein is CASSWGQGAFF.

The chain joins TRBV27 to TRBJ2-7; the D gene is possibly TRBD1 (6 bases). CDR1 and CDR2 from the germline V gene are MNHEY and SMNVEV (reference sequence). V lost 3 bases and J lost 5, with 14 bases in between. The CDR3 extends over 14 amino acids. CDR3 sequence reads: CASSFFGTPDEQYF. Here the CDR3 DNA reads TGTGCCAGCAGTTTTTTCGGGACACCCGACGAGCAGTACTTC.

The chain recombines TRBV5-1 with TRBJ2-1; D is uncertain. V gave up 6 bases and J gave up 0 bases, with 13 bases separating them. This CDR3 spans 15 amino acids. CDR1 SGHRS and CDR2 YFSETQ come from the germline V gene. For the CDR3, the DNA is TGCGCCAGCAATGTTGCAGGTAGCTCCTACAATGAGCAGTTCTTC. It encodes CASNVAGSSYNEQFF.

The CDR3 sequence: CASSLQGFGANVLTF. The CDR3 coding sequence is TGTGCCAGCAGTTTACAGGGTTTTGGGGCCAACGTCCTGACTTTC. The chain links TRBV28 to TRBJ2-6, with D possibly being TRBD1 (5 bases). The length of the CDR3 is 15 residues. The germline V gene encodes CDR1 MDHEN and CDR2 SYDVKM. Trimming removed 2 bases from V and 3 bases from J, with 8 bases in between. Complete variable domain (other parts from reference TRBV28 and TRBJ2-6): DVKVTQSSRYLVKRTGEKVFLECVQDMDHENMFWYRQDPGLGLRLIYFSYDVKMKEKGDIPEGYSVSREKKERFSLILESASTNQTSMYLCASSLQGFGANVLTFGAGSRLTVL.